Given below is one T cell receptor (beta chain) in context. The target of this receptor is not known. No base quality information exists; no much larger clone differs at one position. Libraries were built with the immunoSEQ multiplex PCR assay. Some 100,000 TCR templates per sample were assayed by the deep sequencing platform. Genomic DNA extracted from sorted T cells was the material used for TCRbeta CDR3 sequencing. Per the original workflow: The R programming language was used for clonal analysis of the TCRbeta CDR3 data. Unstimulated samples were compared with post-reaction CFSE-low samples to define alloreactive CD4+ and CD8+ clones. Alloreactive CD4+ clones were assigned to regulatory or non-regulatory origin by matching sequences to sorted unstimulated Treg and non-Treg repertoires. As stored in TCRdb, this immuneACCESS dataset retains in-frame rearrangements with V and J assigned. A fraction of the clones does not appear; measured against another copy, unresolved V genes explain less than half of the discrepancy, and the remainder lacks a known reason. V, J and clone size were drawn from that table, and D and trimming were deduced from the DNA. In all, the sample holds 56,000 or so clones, and about 98% of those were seen once. The ten biggest clones cover about 1% of the sample.

The data stem from a study of siplizumab effects on memory and regulatory T cells (dated by TCRdb to the late 2010s). About the investigation overall: The study looked at the effect of siplizumab, an anti-CD2 antibody, on alloreactive T-cell subsets in allogeneic mixed lymphocyte reactions made from human PBMCs.

Results the study describes overall, beyond this receptor: For roughly 75-97% of proliferating CD4+ or CD8+ clones, no naive or memory phenotype could be assigned. Whether proliferating Tregs from siplizumab cultures actually had suppressive function was not functionally confirmed. The cumulative frequency of alloreactive sequences that could be traced back to unstimulated CD4+ memory T cells was significantly reduced by siplizumab. Sequences below about 10^-5 frequency were poorly captured, so only a minor fraction of alloreactive clones could be mapped to unstimulated subsets. Greater diversity appeared to be present in unstimulated naive T cells than in memory T cells, and a substantial contribution to the alloresponse seemed to be made by naive cells. Among mappable alloreactive CD4+ clones, an average Treg-derived fraction of about 70% was observed with siplizumab, compared with approximately 30% in control reactions.

In addition, sequencing in three donor pairs included unstimulated CD8+ effector memory subsets alongside CD4+ naive, CD8+ naive, CD8+ TEMRA and CD4+ memory subsets. Sorted unstimulated T cells and proliferating T cells recovered from mixed lymphocyte reactions were subjected to TCRbeta CDR3 sequencing. Fresh whole blood from approximately ten HLA-typed healthy donors was used to isolate PBMCs. The clonotype was recovered from a human donor in good health. Input material: naive CD8+ T cells sorted from blood. The label giving this sample's cell subset or site can be read as: unstimulated naive T cells.

At the DNA level, the sequence is TGCGCCAGCAGCCATTCCTCCGGGGATGGCTACACCTTC. Its translation is CASSHSSGDGYTF. The chain uses TRBV4-1 and TRBJ1-2; the D gene is unclear. Taken from cysteine to phenylalanine, the CDR3 has 13 residues. Here the CDR3 DNA is all that survives: 39 bases in frame from base 1. CDR1 and CDR2 are read off the germline V gene as MGHRA and YSYEKL. V loses 3 bases of germline sequence and J loses 6 bases, and the interval between the two ends is 11 bases.